The clone carrying this T cell receptor beta chain has only a few counts. Antigen: not known. This CDR3 comprises 15 residues. Germline V lookup: CDR1 SNHLY, CDR2 FYNNEI. Trimming stripped 7 bases from V and 4 bases from J, with 16 bases between. This entry comes from a study of response to subunit inactivated influenza vaccine. TCRdb reprocessed the RT-PCR reads via MiXCR and lists one record per CDR3 protein. The top ten hold under 2.5% of the sample, which has 450,000 to 550,000 distinct CDR3 sequences, roughly 27% seen once. The study's findings and limits: It was the authors' suggestion that each seasonal influenza vaccination recruits few new T cells.

The specimen was CD4+ T cells sorted from PBMCs, collected around 5 days after vaccination. The chain combines TRBV2 with TRBJ2-2, with a tentative D call TRBD2 (5 bases). The sequence was collected from a man aged 50-59 years who received an inactivated influenza vaccine. The CDR3 DNA follows: TGTGCCAGCACTGTGGGTGATACTAGCACCGGGGAGCTGTTTTTT. It encodes CASTVGDTSTGELFF.